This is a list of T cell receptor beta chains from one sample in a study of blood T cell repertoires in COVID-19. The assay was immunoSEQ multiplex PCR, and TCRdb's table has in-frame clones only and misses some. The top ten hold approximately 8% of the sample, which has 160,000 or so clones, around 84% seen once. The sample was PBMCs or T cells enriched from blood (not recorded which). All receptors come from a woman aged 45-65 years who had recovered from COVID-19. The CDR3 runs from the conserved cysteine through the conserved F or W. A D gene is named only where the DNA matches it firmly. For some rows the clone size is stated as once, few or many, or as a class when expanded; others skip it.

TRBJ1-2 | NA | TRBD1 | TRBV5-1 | CASSLGETGAYGYTF | TGCGCCAGCAGCTTGGGGGAGACAGGGGCCTATGGCTACACCTTC
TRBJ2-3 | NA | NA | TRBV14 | CASSIQGYTQYF | TGTGCCAGCAGCATACAGGGATATACGCAGTATTTT
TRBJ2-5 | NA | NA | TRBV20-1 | CSARLGETQYF | TGCAGTGCCCGCCTAGGAGAGACCCAGTACTTC
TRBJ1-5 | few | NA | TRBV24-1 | CATSVSGGNQPQHF | TGTGCCACCAGTGTATCGGGGGGCAATCAGCCCCAGCATTTT
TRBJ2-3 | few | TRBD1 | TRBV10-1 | CASRQTGTGCDTQYF | TGCGCCAGCAGGCAGACCGGGACAGGGTGCGATACGCAGTATTTT
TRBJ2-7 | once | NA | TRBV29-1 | CSGWTTSYEQYF | TGCAGCGGGTGGACTACCTCCTACGAGCAGTACTTC
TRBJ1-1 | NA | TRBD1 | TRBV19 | CASSERQGTEAFF | TGTGCCAGTAGCGAACGACAGGGTACTGAAGCTTTCTTT
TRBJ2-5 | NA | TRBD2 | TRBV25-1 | CASRLAGGETQYF | TGTGCCAGCCGACTAGCGGGAGGGGAGACCCAGTACTTC
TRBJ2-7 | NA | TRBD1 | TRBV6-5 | CAVRGSIGEQYF | TGTGCCGTCAGGGGGAGCATCGGTGAGCAGTACTTC
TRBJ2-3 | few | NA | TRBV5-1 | CASSLAGSQYF | TGCGCCAGCAGCTTGGCCGGGTCGCAGTATTTT
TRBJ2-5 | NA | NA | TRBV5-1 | CASSLGLPGETQYF | TGCGCCAGCAGCTTGGGTCTCCCGGGGGAGACCCAGTACTTC
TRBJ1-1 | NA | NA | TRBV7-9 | CASGGSGNTEAFF | TGTGCCAGCGGAGGGTCTGGCAACACTGAAGCTTTCTTT
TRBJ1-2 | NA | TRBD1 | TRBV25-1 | CAADRGGGYTF | TGTGCCGCAGACAGGGGAGGAGGCTACACCTTC
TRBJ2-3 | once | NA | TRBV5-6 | CASSFFGPSKLRDTQYF | TGTGCCAGCAGCTTCTTCGGCCCGTCCAAGCTCAGGGATACGCAGTATTTT
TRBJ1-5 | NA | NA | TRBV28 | CASTGSNQPQHF | TGTGCCAGCACAGGAAGCAATCAGCCCCAGCATTTT
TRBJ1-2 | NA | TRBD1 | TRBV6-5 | CASSYSGTGINGYTF | TGTGCCAGCAGTTACTCTGGGACAGGGATAAATGGCTACACCTTC
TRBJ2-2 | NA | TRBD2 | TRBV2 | CASRTRLAGGELFF | TGTGCCAGCAGGACTCGACTAGCGGGAGGGGAGCTGTTTTTT
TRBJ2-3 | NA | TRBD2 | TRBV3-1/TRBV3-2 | CASSQPTGGGTDTQYF | TGTGCCAGCAGCCAACCTACGGGAGGGGGAACAGATACGCAGTATTTT